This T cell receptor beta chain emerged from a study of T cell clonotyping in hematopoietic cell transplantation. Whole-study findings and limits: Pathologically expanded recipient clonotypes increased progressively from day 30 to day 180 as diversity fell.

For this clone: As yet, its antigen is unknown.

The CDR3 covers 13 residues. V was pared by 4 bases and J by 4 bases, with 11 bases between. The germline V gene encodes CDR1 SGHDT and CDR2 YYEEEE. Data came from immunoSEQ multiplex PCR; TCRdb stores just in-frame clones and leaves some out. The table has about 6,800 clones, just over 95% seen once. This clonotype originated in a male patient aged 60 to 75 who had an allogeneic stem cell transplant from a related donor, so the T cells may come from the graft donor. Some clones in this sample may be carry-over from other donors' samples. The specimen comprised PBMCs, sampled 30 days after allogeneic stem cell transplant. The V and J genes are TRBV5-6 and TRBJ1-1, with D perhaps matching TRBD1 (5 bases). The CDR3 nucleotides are TGTGCCAGCAGCCAGGGAGATCTCACTGAAGCTTTCTTT. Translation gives CASSQGDLTEAFF.